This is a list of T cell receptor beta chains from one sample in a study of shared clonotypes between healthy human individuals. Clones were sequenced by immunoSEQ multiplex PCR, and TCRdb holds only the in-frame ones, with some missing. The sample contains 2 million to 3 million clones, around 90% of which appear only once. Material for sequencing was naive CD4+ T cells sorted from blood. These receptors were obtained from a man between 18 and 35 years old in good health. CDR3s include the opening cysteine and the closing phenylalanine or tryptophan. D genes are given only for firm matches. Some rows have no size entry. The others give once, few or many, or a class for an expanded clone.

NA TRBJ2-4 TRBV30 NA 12 CAWSDRVHIQYF TGTGCCTGGAGTGACAGGGTGCACATTCAGTACTTC
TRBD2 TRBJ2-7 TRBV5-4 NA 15 CASWTLAGGRYEQYF TGTGCCAGCTGGACTCTAGCGGGCGGTCGCTACGAGCAGTACTTC
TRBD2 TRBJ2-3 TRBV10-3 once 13 CAISRGLADTQYF TGTGCCATCAGTCGGGGACTAGCAGATACGCAGTATTTT
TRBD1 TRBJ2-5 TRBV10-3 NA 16 CAISESGSWTGETQYF TGTGCCATCAGTGAGTCGGGGTCTTGGACAGGAGAGACCCAGTACTTC
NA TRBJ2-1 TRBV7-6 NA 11 CASSFGSEQFF TGTGCCAGCAGCTTCGGCAGTGAGCAGTTCTTC
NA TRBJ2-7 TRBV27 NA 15 CASSLGGTDHYEQYF TGTGCCAGCAGTTTAGGGGGGACAGACCACTACGAGCAGTACTTC
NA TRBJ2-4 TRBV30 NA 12 CAVVGRLSIQYF TGTGCGGTGGTGGGCAGGTTGAGCATTCAGTACTTC
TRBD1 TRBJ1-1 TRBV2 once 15 CASTSSTGVGTEAFF TGTGCCAGCACCTCATCGACAGGGGTAGGAACTGAAGCTTTCTTT
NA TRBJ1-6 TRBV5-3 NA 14 CARSLAGPNSPLHF TGTGCCAGAAGCTTGGCGGGACCAAATTCACCCCTCCACTTT
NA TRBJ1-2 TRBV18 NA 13 CASSPGRNYGYTF TGTGCCAGCTCACCAGGCAGAAACTATGGCTACACCTTC
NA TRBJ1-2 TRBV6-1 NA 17 CASSASGGSGLNYGYTF TGTGCCAGCAGTGCCTCGGGAGGGTCGGGGCTTAACTATGGCTACACCTTC
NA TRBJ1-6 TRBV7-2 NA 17 CASSLAGWSSYNSPLHF TGTGCCAGCAGCTTAGCGGGGTGGAGCTCCTATAATTCACCCCTCCACTTT
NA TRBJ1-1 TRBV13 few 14 CASSPGRWGTEAFF TGTGCCAGCAGCCCAGGCCGCTGGGGCACTGAAGCTTTCTTT
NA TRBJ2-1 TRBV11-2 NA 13 CASGRSSYNEQFF TGTGCCAGCGGAAGGAGCTCCTACAATGAGCAGTTCTTC
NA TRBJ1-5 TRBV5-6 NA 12 CASSSIDQPQHF TGTGCCAGCAGCTCTATCGATCAGCCCCAGCATTTT
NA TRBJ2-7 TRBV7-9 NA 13 CASSLGPQGEQYF TGTGCCAGCAGCTTAGGTCCTCAGGGCGAGCAGTACTTC
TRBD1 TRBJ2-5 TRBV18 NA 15 CASSPPGRGQETQYF TGTGCCAGCTCACCACCTGGCAGGGGGCAAGAGACCCAGTACTTC
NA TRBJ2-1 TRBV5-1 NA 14 CASSLRDSRNEQFF TGCGCCAGCAGCTTGCGAGACAGTCGGAATGAGCAGTTCTTC
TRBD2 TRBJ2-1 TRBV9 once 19 CASSGRLAEVGYTYNEQFF TGTGCCAGCAGCGGGAGACTAGCGGAGGTGGGATATACCTACAATGAGCAGTTCTTC
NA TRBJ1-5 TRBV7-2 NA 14 CASSLGLRNQPQHF TGTGCCAGCAGCTTAGGCCTTAGGAATCAGCCCCAGCATTTT